The rows below give T cell receptor beta chains drawn from one sample of a study of post-analysis software for immune sequencing data. TCRdb re-called the PCR reads through MiXCR, storing one row per CDR3 protein. The sample contains hundreds of thousands of distinct CDR3 sequences, approximately 59% of which appear only once. Sequencing was performed on blood. The source is a girl between 2 and 10 years old with multiple sclerosis. Both conserved end residues are part of each CDR3. The order of the fields is V gene, J gene, clone size, CDR3 length, D gene, CDR3 DNA, CDR3 protein. A D gene is named only where the DNA matches it firmly. Clone size is given for some rows only: seen once, a few or many times, or a class if the clone is expanded.

V: TRBV29-1
J: TRBJ1-1
size: -
length: 13
D: -
DNA: TGCAGCGTTGTGGCACAGCTGAACACTGAAGCTTTCTTT
CDR3: CSVVAQLNTEAFF

V: TRBV4-1
J: TRBJ1-6
size: few
length: 15
D: -
DNA: TGCGCCAGCAGCCCCGGGAGCTCCTATAATTCACCCCTCCACTTT
CDR3: CASSPGSSYNSPLHF

V: TRBV20-1
J: TRBJ2-5
size: few
length: 14
D: -
DNA: TGCAGTGCTAGAGTACGGCTAGCGCAAGAGACCCAGTACTTC
CDR3: CSARVRLAQETQYF

V: TRBV6-2/TRBV6-3
J: TRBJ2-4
size: few
length: 14
D: -
DNA: TGTGCCAGCAGTTATAGTCAGGACAGAAACATTCAGTACTTC
CDR3: CASSYSQDRNIQYF

V: TRBV7-9
J: TRBJ2-7
size: -
length: 16
D: -
DNA: TGTGCCAGCAGCTTAGGTTCGGTTAGCGGTTCCTACGAGCAGTACTTC
CDR3: CASSLGSVSGSYEQYF

V: TRBV12-3/TRBV12-4
J: TRBJ2-7
size: -
length: 13
D: TRBD2
DNA: TGTGCCAGCAGTTTACTAGCGGGCAACGAGCAGTACTTC
CDR3: CASSLLAGNEQYF

V: TRBV10-3
J: TRBJ1-2
size: few
length: 13
D: TRBD1
DNA: TGTGCCATCAGGGGGACAGGGGGCAATGGCTACACCTTC
CDR3: CAIRGTGGNGYTF

V: TRBV20-1
J: TRBJ2-1
size: few
length: 16
D: -
DNA: TGCAGTGCTGGCCGGTGGGGGCGGGGCTCCTACAATGAGCAGTTCTTC
CDR3: CSAGRWGRGSYNEQFF

V: TRBV28
J: TRBJ2-7
size: -
length: 17
D: TRBD2
DNA: TGTGCTAGCAGCTCGGGACTAGTGGCTTCATACTACAATGAGCAGTACTTC
CDR3: CASSSGLVASYYNEQYF

V: TRBV5-6
J: TRBJ2-1
size: -
length: 13
D: -
DNA: TGTGCCAGCAGCTTGTGGGGATGGGATGAGCAGTTCTTC
CDR3: CASSLWGWDEQFF

V: TRBV2
J: TRBJ1-5
size: -
length: 16
D: -
DNA: TGTGCCAGCAGTGAATTTGGGGGGCTTAGCAATCAGCCCCAGCATTTT
CDR3: CASSEFGGLSNQPQHF